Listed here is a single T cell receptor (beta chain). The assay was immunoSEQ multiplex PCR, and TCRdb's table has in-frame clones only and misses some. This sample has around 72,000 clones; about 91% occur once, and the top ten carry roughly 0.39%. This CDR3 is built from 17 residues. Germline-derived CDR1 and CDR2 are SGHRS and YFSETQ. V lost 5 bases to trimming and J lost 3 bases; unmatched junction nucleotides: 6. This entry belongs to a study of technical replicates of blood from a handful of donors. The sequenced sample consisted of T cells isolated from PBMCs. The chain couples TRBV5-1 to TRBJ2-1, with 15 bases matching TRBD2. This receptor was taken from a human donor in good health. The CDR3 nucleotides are TGCGCCAGCAGTTCTGGACTAGCGGGAGGGATCTACAATGAGCAGTTCTTC. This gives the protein CASSSGLAGGIYNEQFF.